This T cell receptor (beta chain) was recovered during a study of blood T cell repertoires in COVID-19. Study overall: Samples came from the United States, Italy and Spain, spanning acute and convalescent COVID-19.

Original methodology: Cell counts per sample came from amplifying reference gene primers. Data came from immunoSEQ multiplex PCR; TCRdb stores just in-frame clones and leaves some out. That table gives V, J and clone size, and the DNA gave D and trimming. Among 250,000 to 350,000 clones listed, 92% were seen once. Trimming stripped 4 bases from V and 8 bases from J, with 19 bases between. Looked up from germline, CDR1 is SGHNT and CDR2 is YYREEE (reference sequence). This CDR3 is 15 amino acids long. Researchers sorted participants into cohorts using their self-reported clinical history. Two negative PCRs, clearance, or symptom resolution had been documented for recovered Cohort 3 donors.

The source is a woman in her 30s who had recovered from COVID-19. The chain uses TRBV5-4 and TRBJ2-1; the D gene is possibly TRBD2 (6 bases). The specimen sequenced was PBMCs or T cells enriched from blood (not recorded which). The CDR3 DNA is TGTGCCAGCAGCCCCGCCGACGGGAGTGGGCATGAGCAGTTCTTC. Encoded protein: CASSPADGSGHEQFF. The full variable domain, its missing parts supplied by reference TRBV5-4 and TRBJ2-1, is ETGVTQSPTHLIKTRGQQVTLRCSSQSGHNTVSWYQQALGQGPQFIFQYYREEENGRGNFPPRFSGLQFPNYSSELNVNALELDDSALYLCASSPADGSGHEQFFGPGTRLTVL.